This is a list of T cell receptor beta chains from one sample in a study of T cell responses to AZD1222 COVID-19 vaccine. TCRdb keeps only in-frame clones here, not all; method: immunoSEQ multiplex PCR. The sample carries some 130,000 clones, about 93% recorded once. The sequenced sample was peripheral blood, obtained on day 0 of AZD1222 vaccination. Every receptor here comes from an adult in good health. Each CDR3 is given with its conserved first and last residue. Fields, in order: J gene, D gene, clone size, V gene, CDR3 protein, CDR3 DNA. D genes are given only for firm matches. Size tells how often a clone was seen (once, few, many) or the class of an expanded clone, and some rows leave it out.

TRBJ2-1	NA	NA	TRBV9	CASSGTRDANVEQFF	TGTGCCAGCAGCGGTACCCGGGACGCCAACGTTGAGCAGTTCTTC
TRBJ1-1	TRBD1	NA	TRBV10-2	CASSRTGVGTEAFF	TGCGCCAGCAGTAGGACAGGGGTGGGGACTGAAGCTTTCTTT
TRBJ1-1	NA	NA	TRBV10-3	CAISEDTETEAFF	TGTGCCATCAGTGAGGACACCGAGACTGAAGCTTTCTTT
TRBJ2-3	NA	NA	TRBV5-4	CASSLRGPDTQYF	TGTGCCAGCAGCTTGCGGGGGCCTGATACGCAGTATTTT
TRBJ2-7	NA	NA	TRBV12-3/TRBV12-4	CASSLAGDEQYF	TGTGCCAGCAGTCTGGCCGGGGACGAGCAGTACTTC
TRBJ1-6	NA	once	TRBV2	CASSETGRDSPLHF	TGTGCCAGCAGTGAAACGGGTAGGGATTCACCCCTCCACTTT
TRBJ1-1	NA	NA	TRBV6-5	CASSSVDENEAFF	TGTGCCAGCAGTTCCGTGGACGAAAACGAAGCTTTCTTT
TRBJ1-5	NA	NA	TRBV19	CASSIWGNVRNQPQHF	TGTGCCAGTAGTATTTGGGGAAATGTTCGCAATCAGCCCCAGCATTTT
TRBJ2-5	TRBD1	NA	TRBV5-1	CASSSGQPEETQYF	TGCGCCAGCAGCTCGGGACAGCCCGAAGAGACCCAGTACTTC
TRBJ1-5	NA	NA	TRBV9	CASSVGEGLGSNQPQHF	TGTGCCAGCAGCGTAGGAGAGGGTTTAGGGAGCAATCAGCCCCAGCATTTT
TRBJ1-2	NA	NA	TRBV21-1	CASSKGERPNYGYTF	TGTGCCAGCAGCAAAGGGGAACGTCCAAACTATGGCTACACCTTC
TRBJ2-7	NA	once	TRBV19	CASTGGVGRFEQYF	TGTGCCAGTACCGGAGGCGTCGGTAGATTCGAGCAGTACTTC
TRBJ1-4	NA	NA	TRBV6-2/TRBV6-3	CASSYNSEKLFF	TGTGCCAGCAGTTACAACAGTGAAAAACTGTTTTTT
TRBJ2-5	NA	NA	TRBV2	CASSRSSRETQYF	TGTGCCAGCAGTAGGAGTAGCAGAGAGACCCAGTACTTC
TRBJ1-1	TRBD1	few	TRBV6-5	CASRDRQGSTEAFF	TGTGCCAGCAGAGACCGACAGGGTAGCACTGAAGCTTTCTTT
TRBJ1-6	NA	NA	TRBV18	CASSLRGADSPLHF	TGTGCCAGCTCACTTCGAGGAGCGGATTCACCCCTCCACTTT
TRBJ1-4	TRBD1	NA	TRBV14	CASSPLGQANEKLFF	TGTGCCAGCAGCCCCCTGGGACAGGCAAATGAAAAACTGTTTTTT
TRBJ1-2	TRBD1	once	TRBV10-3	CAISGQGEAYGYTF	TGTGCCATCAGTGGACAGGGAGAAGCTTATGGCTACACCTTC
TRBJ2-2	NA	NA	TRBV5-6	CASSLGVGFAGELFF	TGTGCCAGCAGCTTGGGGGTGGGTTTCGCCGGGGAGCTGTTTTTT
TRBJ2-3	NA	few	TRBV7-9	CASSSLYVEDTQYF	TGTGCCAGCAGCAGCTTATATGTTGAGGATACGCAGTATTTT
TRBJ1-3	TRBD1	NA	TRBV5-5	CASSLTGAGNTIYF	TGTGCCAGCAGCTTGACAGGGGCTGGAAACACCATATATTTT
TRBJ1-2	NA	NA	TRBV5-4	CASSFMGDGYTF	TGTGCCAGCAGCTTCATGGGAGATGGCTACACCTTC
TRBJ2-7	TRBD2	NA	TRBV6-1	CASSEAGGVSYEQYF	TGTGCCAGTAGTGAAGCCGGGGGGGTCTCCTACGAGCAGTACTTC
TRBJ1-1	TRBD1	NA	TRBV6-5	CASGWTGPNTEAFF	TGTGCCAGCGGATGGACAGGGCCGAACACTGAAGCTTTCTTT
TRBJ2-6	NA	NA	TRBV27	CASSFWFSSGANVLTF	TGTGCCAGCAGTTTCTGGTTCAGCTCTGGGGCCAACGTCCTGACTTTC
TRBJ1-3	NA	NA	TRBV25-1	CASSESYRFSGNTIYF	TGTGCCAGCAGTGAATCTTACCGATTCTCTGGAAACACCATATATTTT
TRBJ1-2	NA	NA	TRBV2	CASRLDGWGLNYGYTF	TGTGCCAGCAGACTGGACGGATGGGGCCTAAACTATGGCTACACCTTC
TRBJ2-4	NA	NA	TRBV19	CASSPNGIAKNIQYF	TGTGCCAGTAGCCCCAATGGGATAGCCAAAAACATTCAGTACTTC
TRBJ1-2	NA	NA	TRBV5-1	CASSLEGHLNYGYTF	TGCGCCAGCAGCTTGGAGGGACACCTTAACTATGGCTACACCTTC
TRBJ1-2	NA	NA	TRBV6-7	CASSPTRPHYGYTF	TGTGCCAGCAGTCCCACCCGGCCTCACTATGGCTACACCTTC
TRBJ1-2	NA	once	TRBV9	CASSVGLTANYGYTF	TGTGCCAGCAGCGTTGGCCTCACCGCTAACTATGGCTACACCTTC
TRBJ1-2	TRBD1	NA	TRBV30	CAWSVLTGDYGYTF	TGTGCCTGGAGTGTCCTGACAGGGGACTATGGCTACACCTTC
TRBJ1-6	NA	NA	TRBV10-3	CAISEPTGPYNSPLHF	TGTGCCATCAGTGAGCCAACAGGGCCCTATAATTCACCCCTCCACTTT
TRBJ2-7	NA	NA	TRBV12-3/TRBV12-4	CASRHSDYEQYF	TGTGCCAGCAGACACAGCGATTACGAGCAGTACTTC
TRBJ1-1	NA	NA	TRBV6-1	CASSEGSAGNTEAFF	TGTGCCAGCAGTGAAGGGTCGGCAGGTAACACTGAAGCTTTCTTT
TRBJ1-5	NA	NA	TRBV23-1	CASSPKRHTGEQPQHF	TGCGCCAGCAGCCCCAAACGACATACTGGGGAACAGCCCCAGCATTTT
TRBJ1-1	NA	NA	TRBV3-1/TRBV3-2	CASSNGIMNTEAFF	TGTGCCAGCAGCAACGGAATCATGAACACTGAAGCTTTCTTT
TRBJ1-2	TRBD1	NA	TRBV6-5	CASSRVPQGAGGYTF	TGTGCCAGCAGCCGGGTCCCACAGGGGGCGGGTGGCTACACCTTC
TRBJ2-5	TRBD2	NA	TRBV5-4	CASTGTTSGGAETQYF	TGTGCCAGCACCGGTACGACTAGCGGGGGGGCCGAGACCCAGTACTTC
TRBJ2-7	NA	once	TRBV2	CASSPRGHLRYEQYF	TGTGCCAGCTCCCCCAGGGGACACCTGAGGTACGAGCAGTACTTC
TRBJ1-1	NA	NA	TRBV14	CASSPSRQDYLLHTEAFF	TGTGCCAGCAGCCCTAGCAGACAGGACTATCTCCTACACACTGAAGCTTTCTTT
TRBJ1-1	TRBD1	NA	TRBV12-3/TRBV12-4	CASSLSGGAEAFF	TGTGCCAGCAGTCTATCAGGGGGGGCTGAAGCTTTCTTT
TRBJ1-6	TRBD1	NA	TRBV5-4	CASSLGGQSYIYSPLHF	TGTGCCAGCAGCTTGGGGGGACAGAGCTACATCTATTCACCCCTCCACTTT
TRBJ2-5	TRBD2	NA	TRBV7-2	CASSFYSGGRQETQYF	TGTGCCAGCAGTTTCTATAGCGGGGGCAGACAAGAGACCCAGTACTTC
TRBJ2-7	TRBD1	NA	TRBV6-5	CAARDRHYEQYF	TGTGCCGCCCGGGACAGACACTACGAGCAGTACTTC
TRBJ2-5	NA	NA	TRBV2	CASSRDRPETQYF	TGTGCCAGCAGTCGGGACCGCCCGGAGACCCAGTACTTC
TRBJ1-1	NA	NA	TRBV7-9	CASSSSRDTEMNTEAFF	TGTGCCAGCAGTTCCTCTCGGGACACCGAAATGAACACTGAAGCTTTCTTT
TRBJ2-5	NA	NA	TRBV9	CASSSYSQETQYF	TGTGCCAGCAGCTCGTATTCTCAAGAGACCCAGTACTTC
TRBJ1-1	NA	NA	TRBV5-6	CASSLRTPSSVNTEAFF	TGTGCCAGCAGCTTGAGGACACCCTCTTCTGTTAACACTGAAGCTTTCTTT